Below are 25 T cell receptor beta chains sequenced from a single sample in a study of T-cell memory formation after mild COVID-19. MiXCR, run by TCRdb on the 5' RACE reads, gives a single entry per CDR3 protein. Found here are roughly 250,000 distinct CDR3 sequences, 16% of them singletons; the top ten hold roughly a fifth. The source material was PBMCs or a T cell subset sorted from them (not recorded which). The source is a man aged 18 to 30 who had mild COVID-19 (a few samples of this study predate the infection). Cell type and time point are not known.

This clonotype was recorded a few times. The chain recombines TRBV7-2 with TRBJ1-5, with D possibly matching TRBD1 (5 bases). The germline gives CDR1 SGHTA, CDR2 FQGNSA. The length of the CDR3 is 16 residues. Trimming took off 5 bases at V and 5 bases at J, with 19 bases between the two ends. The CDR3 is CASSPHVRGVDQPQHF. CDR3 nucleotides: TGTGCCAGCAGCCCCCACGTGCGGGGCGTAGATCAGCCCCAGCATTTT. Full variable domain (rest looked up from reference TRBV7-2 and TRBJ1-5): GAGVSQSPSNKVTEKGKDVELRCDPISGHTALYWYRQSLGQGLEFLIYFQGNSAPDKSGLPSDRFSAERTGGSVSTLTIQRTQQEDSAVYLCASSPHVRGVDQPQHFGDGTRLSIL.

This chain links TRBV5-1 with TRBJ2-5; TRBD2 matches at 11 bases. The V gene end was trimmed by 2 bases and the J gene end by 1 base; junction bases not matched to a gene: 4. Germline V gives CDR1 SGHRS, CDR2 YFSETQ. This CDR3 is built from 16 residues. For the CDR3, the DNA is TGCGCCAGCAGCTTCCATAGCGGGGGGGGCCAAGAGACCCAGTACTTC. Protein product: CASSFHSGGGQETQYF. The entire variable domain, with the rest obtained from reference TRBV5-1 and TRBJ2-5, is as follows: KAGVTQTPRYLIKTRGQQVTLSCSPISGHRSVSWYQQTPGQGLQFLFEYFSETQRNKGNFPGRFSGRQFSNSRSEMNVSTLELGDSALYLCASSFHSGGGQETQYFGPGTRLLVL.

This clonotype was detected only a few times. This rearrangement joins TRBV25-1 to TRBJ2-5; possibly TRBD2 for D (5 bases). V dropped 4 bases and J dropped 8 bases, with 17 bases sitting between them. CDR1 is MGHDK and CDR2 is SYGVNS in the germline V gene. The CDR3 loop spans 14 amino acids. This chain's CDR3 is CASSATIRVDTQYF. CDR3 nucleotide sequence: TGTGCCAGCAGTGCGACTATCCGAGTTGATACCCAGTACTTC. Variable domain in full (rest from reference TRBV25-1 and TRBJ2-5): EADIYQTPRYLVIGTGKKITLECSQTMGHDKMYWYQQDPGMELHLIHYSYGVNSTEKGDLSSESTVSRIRTEHFPLTLESARPSHTSQYLCASSATIRVDTQYFGPGTRLLVL.

The rearrangement joins TRBV18 to TRBJ2-5; D remains unclear. This CDR3 spans 13 amino acids. The V and J ends lost 3 bases and 5 bases respectively, with 10 bases between them. Germline values: CDR1 KGHSH, CDR2 LQKENI. CDR3 amino acids: CASSPTQQETQYF. CDR3 sequence (DNA): TGTGCCAGCTCACCTACCCAGCAGGAGACCCAGTACTTC.

The chain combines TRBV12-3 or TRBV12-4 with TRBJ1-5; TRBD1 is a possible D gene (5 bases). This CDR3 region has 13 residues. Trimming shortened V by 7 bases and J by 5 bases, and 12 bases separated the two germline ends. CDR3 protein: CASTPGGDQPQHF. CDR3 DNA: TGTGCCAGCACCCCCGGGGGTGATCAGCCCCAGCATTTT.

The DNA of the CDR3 is TGTGCCAGCAGCCCGACTAGCGCTGGGACAGAAGAGACCCAGTACTTC. Translating gives CASSPTSAGTEETQYF. This chain links TRBV4-2 with TRBJ2-5; the D gene is possibly TRBD2 (8 bases). V lost 4 bases to trimming and J lost 3 bases, with 18 bases between them. The V gene's germline CDR1 is LGHNA and CDR2 YNFKEQ. The CDR3 runs 16 residues.

This clonotype was counted between two and nine times. The rearrangement joins TRBV28 to TRBJ2-7, with a weak D call TRBD1 (6 bases). V lost 1 base and J 5 bases, leaving 18 bases between the germline ends. This CDR3 is built from 16 residues. Germline V gene lookup returns CDR1 MDHEN and CDR2 SYDVKM. CDR3 DNA: TGTGCCAGCAGTTTATTGGGACATTGGGGAGAGAACGAGCAGTACGTC. Protein sequence: CASSLLGHWGENEQYV.

The chain is built from TRBV7-2 and TRBJ2-5; TRBD2 aligns across 9 bases. This CDR3 is 16 amino acids long. V shed 1 base, J shed 4 bases, and the junction held 7 bases outside the gene matches. Per the germline V gene, CDR1 is SGHTA and CDR2 is FQGNSA. CDR3 region: CASSLGPGGGAETQYF. The CDR3 DNA reads as TGTGCCAGCAGCTTAGGTCCAGGCGGGGGGGCAGAGACCCAGTACTTC.

The chain carries TRBV12-3 or TRBV12-4 and TRBJ2-7; TRBD2 agrees at 8 bases. CDR3 length equals 14 residues. Trimming at V came to 5 bases and at J to 0 bases, leaving 3 bases not matched to a gene. The CDR3 sequence is CASSQRGSSYEQYF. In nucleotides, the CDR3 is TGTGCCAGCAGTCAGCGGGGGAGCTCCTACGAGCAGTACTTC.

This clonotype was seen repeatedly, ten times or more. The V gene is TRBV7-2, the J gene TRBJ2-1, with TRBD1 matching 8 bases. Per the germline V gene, CDR1 is SGHTA and CDR2 is FQGNSA. V gave up 5 bases and J gave up 16 bases; unmatched junction bases: 10. The CDR3 extends over 12 amino acids. CDR3 sequence reads: CASSTRQGQIFF. CDR3 in DNA: TGTGCCAGCAGCACCCGACAGGGGCAAATATTCTTC.

A word on this clonotype: A much larger clonotype is one base distant, so this may be a read error. The chain couples TRBV20-1 to TRBJ1-5, with a tentative D call TRBD1 (6 bases). The germline gives CDR1 DFQATT, CDR2 SNEGSKA (reference sequence). The CDR3 has 13 residues. CDR3 sequence (DNA): TGCAGCACGAACTGGGGGCTGGATCAGCCCCAGCATTTT. Encoded protein: CSTNWGLDQPQHF.

This clonotype was observed many times. CDR3 DNA: TGCAGTGCTAGAGAAAGGGACAGGTTCAATCAGCCCCAGCATTTT. Protein product: CSARERDRFNQPQHF. The V and J genes are TRBV20-1 and TRBJ1-5; 8 nucleotides agree with TRBD1. Germline CDR1 reads DFQATT; CDR2 reads SNEGSKA (reference sequence). With V trimmed by 0 bases and J by 3 bases, 4 bases remained unmatched. The CDR3 totals 15 residues.

This clonotype was counted between two and nine times. The V and J genes are TRBV12-3 or TRBV12-4 and TRBJ1-6, with no clear D. The CDR3 length is 13 residues. The ends were cut back, 1 base at V and 10 bases at J, with 8 bases in the middle. The CDR3 coding sequence is TGTGCCAGCAGTTTAGTCGGCGGGTCACCCCTCCACTTT. Translated, it gives CASSLVGGSPLHF.

This chain uses TRBV9 with TRBJ2-2; 9 bases fit TRBD2. V shed 0 bases and J 7 bases; nucleotides not matched to a gene: 7. This CDR3 comprises 16 residues. The germline gives CDR1 SGDLS, CDR2 YYNGEE. This CDR3 reads CASSVGASGDYGELFF. The DNA for the CDR3 is TGTGCCAGCAGCGTAGGGGCTAGCGGGGATTACGGGGAGCTGTTTTTT.

There are many counts of this clonotype. The chain joins TRBV12-3 or TRBV12-4 to TRBJ2-3; a possible D gene is TRBD1 (6 bases). The CDR3 extends over 12 amino acids. The V end lost 8 bases, the J end lost 3 bases, and 9 bases lay between the germline ends. The CDR3 nucleotides are TGTGCCAGCCACAGGGAGACAGATACGCAGTATTTT. It is translated as CASHRETDTQYF.

This chain uses TRBV6-1 with TRBJ2-7; D assignment may be TRBD1 or TRBD2 (5 bases each). Trimming took off 10 bases at V and 2 bases at J, with 15 bases between the two ends. Per germline, CDR1 MNHNS and CDR2 SASEGT. The CDR3 is made up of 13 amino acids. CDR3 bases: TGTGCCAATCTCCGGGACGGGACCTACGAGCAGTACTTC. It encodes CANLRDGTYEQYF.

This clonotype was observed a few times. The chain carries TRBV5-1 and TRBJ2-1; D not certain. Germline V CDR1 and CDR2: SGHRS, YFSETQ. The V end lost 5 bases, the J end lost 4 bases, and 13 bases lay between the germline ends. The CDR3 is 14 amino acids. The CDR3 spells CASRGETRYNEQFF. The CDR3 coding sequence is TGCGCCAGCAGAGGTGAGACACGATACAATGAGCAGTTCTTC.

The chain has TRBV20-1 and TRBJ2-7; D not resolved. The CDR3 totals 11 residues. The V gene lost 6 bases and the J gene lost 6 bases, with 12 bases spanning the gap. CDR1 is DFQATT and CDR2 is SNEGSKA in the germline V gene (reference sequence). The DNA of the CDR3 is TGCAGTGCGACCGGCCCGGGCGAGCAGTACGTC. Its translation is CSATGPGEQYV.

This clonotype was detected only a few times. The chain carries TRBV20-1 and TRBJ2-1, with D unresolved. Looked up from germline, CDR1 is DFQATT and CDR2 is SNEGSKA (reference sequence). The CDR3 runs to 13 residues. V lost 0 bases, J lost 8 bases, and 11 bases lay in between. CDR3 nucleotide sequence: TGCAGTGCTAGAGATCCGAGAAGGGATGAGCAGTTCTTC. Protein sequence: CSARDPRRDEQFF.

This clonotype came up a few times. This rearrangement joins TRBV6-5 to TRBJ1-1; 9 bases line up with TRBD1. V was pared by 5 bases and J by 4 bases, with 8 bases of the junction left unmatched. Germline lookup yields CDR1 MNHEY and CDR2 SVGAGI. CDR3 length: 15 amino acids. The CDR3 coding sequence is TGTGCCAGCAGTCTCACCGGGACAGGGCTCACTGAAGCTTTCTTT. This translates into CASSLTGTGLTEAFF.

This clonotype has just a few counts. The chain links TRBV5-1 to TRBJ2-1; the D is unclear. Germline V gene sequence: CDR1 SGHRS, CDR2 YFSETQ. The CDR3 length is 14 residues. V was pared by 0 bases and J by 10 bases, with 14 bases between. CDR3 protein: CASSLAETVWEQFF. CDR3 DNA: TGCGCCAGCAGCTTGGCCGAAACCGTTTGGGAGCAGTTCTTC.

CDR3 sequence reads: CASNGAGMVETQYF. DNA of the CDR3: TGCGCCAGCAACGGAGCGGGGATGGTAGAGACCCAGTACTTC. V usage is TRBV10-2 and J usage is TRBJ2-5; 7 bases agree with TRBD2. Germline CDR1 is WSHSY and CDR2 is SAAADI. The V and J ends lost 7 bases and 4 bases, in that order; junction bases with no gene match: 9. The CDR3 has 14 residues.

V is TRBV6-5 and J is TRBJ1-2; D might be TRBD1 (5 bases). Trimming took off 5 bases at V and 4 bases at J, with 17 bases between the two ends. Looked up from germline, CDR1 is MNHEY and CDR2 is SVGAGI. This CDR3 spans 15 amino acids. Here the CDR3 reads CASSLGTDGGYGYTF. DNA for the CDR3: TGTGCCAGCAGTCTCGGGACCGATGGTGGCTATGGCTACACCTTC.

The V gene is TRBV20-1, the J gene TRBJ2-3; 9 positions match TRBD2. CDR3 size: 16 residues. The junction had 15 bases not matched to a gene; V was cut back by 6 bases and J by 5 bases. CDR1 DFQATT and CDR2 SNEGSKA come from the germline V gene (reference sequence). The CDR3 region has the DNA TGCAGTGCCTCTCAGGGGCGGGGGGGCCGCGGAGATACGCAGTATTTT. Its translation: CSASQGRGGRGDTQYF.

The chain uses TRBV7-2 and TRBJ1-2, with a tentative D call TRBD1 (6 bases). The CDR3 runs to 14 residues. CDR1 is SGHTA and CDR2 is FQGNSA in the germline V gene. Trimming cost V 1 base and J 5 bases, with 11 bases left between them. The CDR3 protein is CASSLGGQAYGYTF. The CDR3 nucleotides are TGTGCCAGCAGCTTAGGGGGACAAGCTTATGGCTACACCTTC.